Listed below are T cell receptor beta chains from one sample, sequenced in a study of PD-1 blockade in classical Hodgkin lymphoma. Repertoires were generated with immunoSEQ multiplex PCR, while TCRdb's copy carries only in-frame clones and drops some. Among about 17,000 clones, about 90% were seen once, and the ten largest hold approximately 4.1%. Sequenced material: peripheral blood mononuclear cells (PBMCs). These receptors came from a human donor with classical Hodgkin lymphoma. Both conserved end residues are trimmed from each CDR3. D genes are given only for firm matches. Clone sizes are given selectively: once, few, many, or a class where the clone is expanded.

NA	TRBV2	NA	TRBJ2-5	ASTSQIQETQY
NA	TRBV7-9	NA	TRBJ2-1	ASSLGTQSEF
NA	TRBV19	TRBD2	TRBJ2-3	ASSKGGRSGDTQY
few	TRBV2	TRBD2	TRBJ2-7	ASRDPVGTSGGSSYEQY
NA	TRBV27	TRBD2	TRBJ2-3	ASSTKVAGGLADTQY
NA	TRBV5-6	TRBD1	TRBJ1-3	ASSVGQSYSGNTIY
NA	TRBV7-9	NA	TRBJ1-2	ASSLVRSYPLTRTYGYT
NA	TRBV9	TRBD2	TRBJ2-1	ASSGRSGRGNEQF
NA	TRBV7-2	NA	TRBJ1-2	ASSLEGSIGYGYT
once	TRBV10-3	NA	TRBJ1-5	ATGQGGENQPQH
NA	TRBV5-1	TRBD1	TRBJ2-7	ASRLGTGDYEQY
NA	TRBV19	TRBD1	TRBJ1-2	ASRTRLRDRDKDGYT
NA	TRBV5-5	TRBD1	TRBJ2-5	ASSYETGARETQY
NA	TRBV5-1	NA	TRBJ2-3	ASSLVGAHTQY
few	TRBV19	NA	TRBJ1-5	ASRTTDYSNQPQH
NA	TRBV7-9	NA	TRBJ2-1	ASSFWDEQF
once	TRBV14	NA	TRBJ2-7	ASSHLGRTWDEQY
NA	TRBV28	NA	TRBJ1-1	ASSSPAMNTEAF
NA	TRBV27	NA	TRBJ1-1	ASSSYSSWDTEAF
NA	TRBV30	TRBD1	TRBJ2-1	AWSKNRQGRNEQF
NA	TRBV28	TRBD1	TRBJ1-4	ASSLGTGSREKLF
NA	TRBV5-1	NA	TRBJ1-1	ASSLDWWSTNTEAF
NA	TRBV6-6	NA	TRBJ2-3	ASSYGRGTDTQY
NA	TRBV21-1	NA	TRBJ2-3	ASSSQGTYTDTQY
NA	TRBV30	NA	TRBJ2-7	AWSVGLSSYEQY
NA	TRBV7-2	TRBD2	TRBJ2-5	ASSRGLAGGGQETQY
NA	TRBV5-8	NA	TRBJ1-3	ASSLYRVSGNTIY
NA	TRBV9	TRBD1	TRBJ2-5	ASSEGTGGTQY